A single sample is the source of the 13 T cell receptor beta chains below, sequenced in a study of molecular identifiers for immune sequencing clone quantification. Each CDR3 protein gets one entry after TCRdb re-called the PCR reads with MiXCR. Among some 320,000 distinct CDR3 sequences listed, 24% were seen once. Sequences were obtained from naive CD8+ T cells from blood, with Jurkat cell RNA spiked in. Subset indicated: FACS-sorted CD8+CD4-CCR7+CD45RA+ naive T cells. These receptors came from a human donor in good health. Some libraries in this study had Jurkat cell RNA spiked in.

This clonotype was picked up a small number of times. The chain links TRBV13 to TRBJ2-7; 10 positions agree with TRBD2. Germline lookup yields CDR1 PRHDT and CDR2 FYEKMQ (reference sequence). V lost 5 bases to trimming and J lost 6 bases; unmatched junction nucleotides: 7. The CDR3 totals 14 residues. In DNA form, the CDR3 reads TGTGCCAGCAGCCCGAGCGGGGGGGCCCCCGAGCAGTACTTC. As protein: CASSPSGGAPEQYF.

This clonotype was observed a few times. The chain links TRBV30 to TRBJ2-2; D is uncertain. Trimming took 8 bases from V and 3 from J, leaving 25 bases between them. The CDR3 contains 17 residues. Germline CDR1 reads GTSNPN; CDR2 reads SVGIG (reference sequence). Here the CDR3 reads CARSDPTTVFYTGELFF. For the CDR3, the DNA is TGTGCCCGATCGGACCCCACCACGGTTTTTTACACCGGGGAGCTGTTTTTT.

The chain combines TRBV19 with TRBJ2-1, with D perhaps being TRBD1 or TRBD2 (5 bases each). The CDR3 runs 13 residues. Trimming stripped 1 base from V and 13 bases from J, with 14 bases between. CDR1 and CDR2 from the germline V gene are LNHDA and SQIVND (reference sequence). DNA for the CDR3: TGTGCCAGTAGTATAGGGGGCAGCACTAGACAGTTCTTC. Translation gives CASSIGGSTRQFF. The full variable domain, rest sourced from reference TRBV19 and TRBJ2-1, is DGGITQSPKYLFRKEGQNVTLSCEQNLNHDAMYWYRQDPGQGLRLIYYSQIVNDFQKGDIAEGYSVSREKKESFPLTVTSAQKNPTAFYLCASSIGGSTRQFFGPGTRLTVL.

Note on this clonotype: The junction and the germline gene differ at one end; a read error may be behind it. The V and J genes are TRBV5-3 and TRBJ1-1, with D possibly TRBD1 on 5 matching bases. TRBV5-3 carries the ORF label, with uncertain function. The CDR3 spans 15 residues. The CDR3 spells CASSPMTVLNTEALF. Written as DNA, the CDR3 is TGTGCCAGCAGCCCGATGACAGTTCTGAACACTGAAGCTCTCTTT.

This clonotype was counted between two and nine times. The chain recombines TRBV3-1 with TRBJ2-3; TRBD2 matches 8 bases. The ends lost 2 bases at V and 2 bases at J; junction bases unmatched: 3. The CDR3 is 15 residues long. CDR1 is LGHDT and CDR2 is YNNKEL in the germline V gene (reference sequence). CDR3 in amino acids: CASSQPSGLTDTQYF. In DNA form, the CDR3 reads TGTGCCAGCAGCCAACCTAGCGGGCTCACAGATACGCAGTATTTT.

Regarding this clonotype: This could be a read error, since a much larger clone is one nucleotide away. J is TRBJ2-7 and V is TRBV20-1; D unresolved. The CDR3 has 11 amino acids. Germline V CDR1 and CDR2: DFQATT, SNEGSKA (reference sequence). The CDR3 spells CSAGDPYEQYF. The CDR3 DNA reads as TGCAGTGCTGGAGATCCCTACGAGCAGTACTTC.

The CDR3 here is CASSQDKASNYGYTF. The CDR3 nucleotides read TGCGCCAGCAGCCAAGATAAGGCCAGCAATTATGGCTACACCTTC. V is TRBV4-1 and J is TRBJ1-2, with D uncertain. Deletions cut 0 bases from V and 5 bases from J, with 13 bases between. The CDR3 runs 15 residues. Germline V lookup: CDR1 MGHRA, CDR2 YSYEKL.

Points on this clonotype: A read error may explain this, as a much larger clone is one base away. The V gene is TRBV5-5, the J gene TRBJ2-7; the match to TRBD1 covers 8 bases. Germline-derived CDR1 and CDR2 are SGHKS and YYEKEE (reference sequence). This CDR3 has 13 residues. DNA for the CDR3: TGTGCCGGCAGCTTGGGACAGGTCTACGTGCAGTACTTC. It is translated as CAGSLGQVYVQYF.

At least ten counts were recorded for this clonotype. The chain combines TRBV5-1 with TRBJ1-1, with 7 bases fitting TRBD1. In germline, CDR1 is SGHRS, CDR2 YFSETQ. The CDR3 is 12 residues long. With 5 bases clipped from V and 6 bases from J, the junction kept 4 bases outside the gene matches. CDR3 region: CASRDQGAEAFF. The DNA of the CDR3 is TGCGCCAGCAGAGATCAGGGGGCTGAAGCTTTCTTT.

Many counts were recorded for this clonotype. The V and J genes are TRBV6-6 and TRBJ1-1, with D unresolved. The V end was cut by 5 bases, the J end by 0 bases, with 7 bases between. The CDR3 contains 13 residues. The germline CDR1 and CDR2 sequences are MNHNY and SVGAGI (reference sequence). The DNA of the CDR3 is TGTGCCAGCAGTGCAGCCTTGAACACTGAAGCTTTCTTT. This translates into CASSAALNTEAFF.

At least ten counts were recorded for this clonotype. The chain carries TRBV6-4 and TRBJ1-6; D not certain. Trimming cost V 4 bases and J 0 bases, with 10 bases left between them. Per the germline V gene, CDR1 is MRHNA and CDR2 is SNTAGT. The CDR3 length is 16 residues. The CDR3 bases are TGTGCCAGCAGTGCTAAGGGTAGCTCCTATAATTCACCCCTCCACTTT. Translated, it gives CASSAKGSSYNSPLHF.

On this clonotype itself: The junction differs from germline at one of its ends, possibly a read error. The genes are TRBV4-3 and TRBJ1-1; 8 nucleotides align to TRBD1. There are 13 residues in the CDR3. Germline V gene data show CDR1 as LGHNA and CDR2 as YSLEER. The CDR3 DNA follows: TGCGCCCGCAGCCAGACAGGGGTCACTGAAGCTTTCTTT. Protein product: CARSQTGVTEAFF.

This chain joins TRBV20-1 and TRBJ1-3; a weak D match, TRBD1 (6 bases). CDR1 and CDR2 (germline): DFQATT, SNEGSKA (reference sequence). The CDR3 contains 17 residues. Trimming cost V 1 base and J 0 bases, with 16 bases left between them. The CDR3 here is CSARVPRGRASGNTIYF. The CDR3 nucleotides read TGCAGTGCTAGAGTTCCCAGGGGCCGAGCCTCTGGAAACACCATATATTTT.